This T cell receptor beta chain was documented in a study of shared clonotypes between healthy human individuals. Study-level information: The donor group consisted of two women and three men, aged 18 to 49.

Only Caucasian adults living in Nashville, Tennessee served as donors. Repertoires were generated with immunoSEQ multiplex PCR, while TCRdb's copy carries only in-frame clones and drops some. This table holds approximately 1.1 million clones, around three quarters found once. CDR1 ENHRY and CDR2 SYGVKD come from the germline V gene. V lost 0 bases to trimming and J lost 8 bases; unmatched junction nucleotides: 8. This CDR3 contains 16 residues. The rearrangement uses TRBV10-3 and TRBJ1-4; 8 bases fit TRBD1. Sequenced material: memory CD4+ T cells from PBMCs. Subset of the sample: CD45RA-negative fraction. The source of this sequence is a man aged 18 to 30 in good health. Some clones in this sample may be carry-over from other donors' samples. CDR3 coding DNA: TGTGCCATCAGTGAGTCGTGGGACAGGAACGGGGAAAAACTGTTTTTT. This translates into CAISESWDRNGEKLFF.